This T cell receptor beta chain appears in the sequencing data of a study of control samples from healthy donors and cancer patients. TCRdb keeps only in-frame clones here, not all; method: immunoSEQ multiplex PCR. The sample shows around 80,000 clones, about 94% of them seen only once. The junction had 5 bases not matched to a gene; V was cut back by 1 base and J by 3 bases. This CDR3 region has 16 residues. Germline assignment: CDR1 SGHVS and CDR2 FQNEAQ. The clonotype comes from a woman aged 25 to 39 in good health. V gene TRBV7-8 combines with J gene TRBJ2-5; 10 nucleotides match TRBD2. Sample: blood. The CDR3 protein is CASSLGSGGAEETQYF. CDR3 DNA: TGTGCCAGCAGCTTAGGCAGCGGGGGGGCCGAAGAGACCCAGTACTTC.